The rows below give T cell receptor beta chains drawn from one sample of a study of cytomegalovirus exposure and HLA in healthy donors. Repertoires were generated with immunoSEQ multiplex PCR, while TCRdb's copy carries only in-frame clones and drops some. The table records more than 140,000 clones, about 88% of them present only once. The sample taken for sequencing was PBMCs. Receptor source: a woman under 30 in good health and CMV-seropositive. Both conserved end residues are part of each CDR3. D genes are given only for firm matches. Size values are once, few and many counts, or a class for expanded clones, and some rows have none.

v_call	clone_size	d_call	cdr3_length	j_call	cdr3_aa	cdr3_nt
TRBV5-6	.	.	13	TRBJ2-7	CASSDGLNYEQYF	TGTGCCAGCAGTGACGGACTGAACTACGAGCAGTACTTC
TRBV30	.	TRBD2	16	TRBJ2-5	CAWRQPPTSGSETQYF	TGTGCCTGGAGACAACCCCCGACTAGCGGGAGTGAGACCCAGTACTTC
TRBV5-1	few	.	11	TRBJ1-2	CASGTNYGYTF	TGCGCCAGCGGGACAAACTATGGCTACACCTTC
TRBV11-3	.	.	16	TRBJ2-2	CASSGGAPAATGELFF	TGTGCCAGCAGCGGGGGGGCGCCCGCGGCCACCGGGGAGCTGTTTTTT
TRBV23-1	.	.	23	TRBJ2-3	CASSQSPGSGLRRFFWAQDTQYF	TGCGCCAGCAGTCAATCCCCGGGCTCGGGTCTTCGGAGGTTTTTTTGGGCTCAGGATACGCAGTATTTT
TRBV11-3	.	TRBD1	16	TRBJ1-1	CASSLDLVGTGNEAFF	TGTGCCAGCAGCTTAGATTTAGTCGGGACAGGGAATGAAGCTTTCTTT
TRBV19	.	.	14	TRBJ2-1	CASSMLSGMNEQFF	TGTGCCAGTAGTATGCTTTCGGGTATGAATGAGCAGTTCTTC
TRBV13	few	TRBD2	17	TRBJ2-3	CASRERLAGYPTDTQYF	TGTGCCAGCAGGGAGCGTCTAGCGGGATATCCTACAGATACGCAGTATTTT
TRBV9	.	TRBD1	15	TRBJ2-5	CASSAGTAREETQYF	TGTGCCAGCAGCGCCGGGACAGCGAGGGAGGAGACCCAGTACTTC
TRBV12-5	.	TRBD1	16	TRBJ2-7	CASGLIPGTGLNEQYF	TGTGCTAGTGGTTTGATACCCGGGACAGGGTTGAACGAGCAGTACTTC
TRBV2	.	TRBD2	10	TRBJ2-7	CASSGTKFYF	TGTGCCAGCTCCGGGACTAAATTCTACTTC
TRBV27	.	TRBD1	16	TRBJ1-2	CASSYIRTGVIGGYTF	TGTGCCAGCAGTTATATTCGGACAGGGGTTATAGGTGGCTACACCTTC
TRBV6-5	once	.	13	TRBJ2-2	CASSYSLGGELFF	TGTGCCAGCAGTTACTCTCTCGGGGGGGAGCTGTTTTTT
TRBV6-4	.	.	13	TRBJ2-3	CASSDSGRDTQYF	TGTGCCAGCAGTGACTCTGGGAGAGATACGCAGTATTTT
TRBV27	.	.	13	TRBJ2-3	CASSFTPGDTQYF	TGTGCCAGCAGTTTTACCCCCGGAGATACGCAGTATTTT
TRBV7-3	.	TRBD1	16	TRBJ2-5	CASSSNRQGAGETQYF	TGTGCCAGCAGCTCAAATCGACAGGGGGCAGGAGAGACCCAGTACTTC
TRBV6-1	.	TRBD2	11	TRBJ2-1	CASTLAHEQFF	TGTGCCAGCACACTAGCGCATGAGCAGTTCTTC
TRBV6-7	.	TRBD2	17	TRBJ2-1	CASSYDWTSGRDNEQFF	TGTGCCAGCAGTTACGACTGGACTAGCGGGAGGGACAATGAGCAGTTCTTC
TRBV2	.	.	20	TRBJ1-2	CASSEVGGWTTYRSNYGYTF	TGTGCCAGCAGTGAAGTCGGGGGGTGGACGACTTACAGGAGTAACTATGGCTACACCTTC
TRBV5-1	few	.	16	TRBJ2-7	CASSLGRSLVRYEQYF	TGCGCCAGCAGCTTGGGCCGGAGCTTGGTGCGTTACGAGCAGTACTTC
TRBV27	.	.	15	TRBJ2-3	CASSLSRVVTDTQYF	TGTGCCAGCAGTTTATCCAGGGTTGTAACAGATACGCAGTATTTT
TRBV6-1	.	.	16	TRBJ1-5	CASSEAGGVGNQPQHF	TGTGCCAGCAGTGAAGCTGGGGGGGTAGGCAATCAGCCCCAGCATTTT
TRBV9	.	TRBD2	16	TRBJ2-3	CASSVNIAGETDTQYF	TGTGCCAGCAGCGTAAACATAGCGGGAGAGACAGATACGCAGTATTTT
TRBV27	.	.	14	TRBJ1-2	CASSFHSVSGGYTF	TGTGCCAGCAGTTTTCACAGTGTTTCCGGTGGCTACACCTTC
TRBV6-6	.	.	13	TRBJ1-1	CASSLGRGLEAFF	TGTGCCAGCAGTTTGGGAAGGGGCCTTGAAGCTTTCTTT
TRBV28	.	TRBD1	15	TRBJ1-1	CASTPGTDLNTEAFF	TGTGCCAGCACCCCCGGGACAGACCTGAACACTGAAGCTTTCTTT
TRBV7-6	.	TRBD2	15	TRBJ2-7	CASSPGGGPSYEQYF	TGTGCCAGCAGCCCTGGGGGAGGGCCTTCCTACGAGCAGTACTTC
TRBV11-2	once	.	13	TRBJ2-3	CASSLDPPDTQYF	TGTGCCAGCAGCTTAGATCCCCCGGATACGCAGTATTTT
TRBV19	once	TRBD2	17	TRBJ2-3	CASSIDRGLASTDTQYF	TGTGCCAGTAGTATTGATCGGGGACTAGCGTCCACAGATACGCAGTATTTT
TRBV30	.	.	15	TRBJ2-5	CAWSPLTRGQETQYF	TGTGCCTGGAGTCCCCTCACCCGGGGCCAAGAGACCCAGTACTTC
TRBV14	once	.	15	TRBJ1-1	CASSQDPTRKAEAFF	TGTGCCAGCAGCCAAGATCCGACGCGGAAGGCTGAAGCTTTCTTT
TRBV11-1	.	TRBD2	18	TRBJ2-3	CASSLDAPSGRLTDTQYF	TGTGCCAGCAGCTTAGACGCGCCTAGCGGGCGCCTTACAGATACGCAGTATTTT
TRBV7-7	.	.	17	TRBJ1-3	CASRKKLDRPSGNTIYF	TGTGCTAGCAGGAAAAAACTCGACAGACCCTCTGGAAACACCATATATTTT
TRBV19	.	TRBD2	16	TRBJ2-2	CASSSPGLAGTGELFF	TGTGCCAGTAGTAGCCCTGGACTAGCAGGCACCGGGGAGCTGTTTTTT
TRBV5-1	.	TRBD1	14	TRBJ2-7	CASSNPGTGEVWYF	TGCGCCAGCAGCAATCCCGGGACAGGGGAAGTGTGGTACTTC
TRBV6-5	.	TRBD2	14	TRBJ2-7	CASRPPGEGYEQYF	TGTGCCAGCAGGCCCCCGGGGGAGGGTTACGAGCAGTACTTC
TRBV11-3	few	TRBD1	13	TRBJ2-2	CASSRTGGGELFF	TGTGCCAGCAGTCGTACAGGGGGCGGGGAGCTGTTTTTT
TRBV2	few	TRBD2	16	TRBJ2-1	CASSGAVGLAGTEQFF	TGTGCCAGCAGTGGAGCCGTGGGACTAGCGGGTACTGAGCAGTTCTTC
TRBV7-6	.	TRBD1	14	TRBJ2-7	CASSFGTETYEQYF	TGTGCCAGCAGCTTCGGGACAGAAACCTACGAGCAGTACTTC
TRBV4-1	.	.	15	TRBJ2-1	CASSQVPSAYNEQFF	TGCGCCAGCAGCCAAGTTCCCTCTGCCTACAATGAGCAGTTCTTC
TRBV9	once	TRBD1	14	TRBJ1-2	CASSLGGQNYGYTF	TGTGCCAGCAGCCTAGGGGGACAGAACTATGGCTACACCTTC
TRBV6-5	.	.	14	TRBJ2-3	CASSPGTVTDTQYF	TGTGCCAGCAGTCCCGGGACTGTCACAGATACGCAGTATTTT
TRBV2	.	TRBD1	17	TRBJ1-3	CASSEFQWTGVGNTIYF	TGTGCCAGCAGTGAATTTCAGTGGACAGGGGTCGGAAACACCATATATTTT
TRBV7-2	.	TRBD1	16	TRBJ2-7	CASSPWNRDRGYEQYF	TGTGCCAGCAGCCCCTGGAACCGGGACAGGGGGTACGAGCAGTACTTC
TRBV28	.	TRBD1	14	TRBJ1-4	CASSLRAGGGKLFF	TGTGCCAGCAGTTTAAGGGCAGGGGGCGGAAAACTGTTTTTT
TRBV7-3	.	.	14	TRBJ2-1	CASSLGGKYNEQFF	TGTGCCAGCAGCTTAGGCGGCAAGTACAATGAGCAGTTCTTC
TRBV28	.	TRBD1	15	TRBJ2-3	CASSSRGLVTDTQYF	TGTGCCAGCAGTTCCAGGGGGCTCGTCACAGATACGCAGTATTTT
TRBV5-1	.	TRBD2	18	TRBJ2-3	CASSLTVSGRSGPDTQYF	TGCGCCAGCAGCTTGACGGTTAGCGGGAGATCGGGACCAGATACGCAGTATTTT
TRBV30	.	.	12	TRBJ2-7	CAWSGNSDEQYF	TGTGCCTGGAGCGGGAACAGTGACGAGCAGTACTTC
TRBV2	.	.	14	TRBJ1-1	CASKARKMNTEAFF	TGTGCCAGCAAGGCGAGGAAAATGAACACTGAAGCTTTCTTT
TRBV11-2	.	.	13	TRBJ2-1	CASSLSSSNEQFF	TGTGCCAGCAGCTTATCTTCTAGCAATGAGCAGTTCTTC
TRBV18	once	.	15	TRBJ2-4	CASSPSGLAKNIQYF	TGTGCCAGCTCACCAAGCGGGTTAGCCAAAAACATTCAGTACTTC
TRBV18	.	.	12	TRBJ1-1	CASSPDRTRAFF	TGTGCCAGCTCACCTGACAGGACTAGAGCTTTCTTT
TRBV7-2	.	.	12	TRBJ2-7	CASSLLRDEQYF	TGTGCCAGCAGCTTACTGCGGGACGAGCAGTACTTC
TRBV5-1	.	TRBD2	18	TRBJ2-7	CASSLAPSGRGNSYEQYF	TGCGCCAGCAGCTTGGCTCCTAGCGGGAGGGGAAACTCCTACGAGCAGTACTTC
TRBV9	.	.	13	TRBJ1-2	CASSPDSFYGYTF	TGTGCCAGCAGCCCCGACAGTTTCTATGGCTACACCTTC
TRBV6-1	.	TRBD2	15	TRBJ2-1	CASQVSGSSYNEQFF	TGTGCCAGCCAAGTTAGCGGGAGCTCCTACAATGAGCAGTTCTTC
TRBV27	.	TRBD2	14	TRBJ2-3	CASSPGLASYTQYF	TGTGCCAGCAGCCCGGGACTAGCTTCATATACGCAGTATTTT
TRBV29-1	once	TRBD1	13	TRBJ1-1	CSVRDRENTEAFF	TGCAGCGTCAGGGACAGGGAGAACACTGAAGCTTTCTTT